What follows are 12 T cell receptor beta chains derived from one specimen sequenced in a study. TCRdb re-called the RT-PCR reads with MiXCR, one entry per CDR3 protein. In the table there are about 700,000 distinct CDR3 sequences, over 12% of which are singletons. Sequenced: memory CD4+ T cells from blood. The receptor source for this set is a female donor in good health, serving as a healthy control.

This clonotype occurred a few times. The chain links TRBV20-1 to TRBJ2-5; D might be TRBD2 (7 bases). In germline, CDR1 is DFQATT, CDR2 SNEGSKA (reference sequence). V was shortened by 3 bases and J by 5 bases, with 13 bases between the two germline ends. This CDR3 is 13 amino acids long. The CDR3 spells CSASIGGQETQYF. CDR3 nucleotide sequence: TGCAGTGCTAGTATCGGGGGGCAGGAGACCCAGTACTTC.

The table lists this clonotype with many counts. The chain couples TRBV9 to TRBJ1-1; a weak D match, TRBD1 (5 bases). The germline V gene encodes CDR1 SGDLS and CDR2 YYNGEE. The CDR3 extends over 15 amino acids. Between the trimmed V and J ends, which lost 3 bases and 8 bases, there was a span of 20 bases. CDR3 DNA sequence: TGTGCCAGCAGCGGCGGCGGGGGTGTGTATGAGGAAGCTTTCTTT. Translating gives CASSGGGGVYEEAFF. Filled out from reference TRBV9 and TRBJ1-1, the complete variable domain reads DSGVTQTPKHLITATGQRVTLRCSPRSGDLSVYWYQQSLDQGLQFLIQYYNGEERAKGNILERFSAQQFPDLHSELNLSSLELGDSALYFCASSGGGGVYEEAFFGQGTRLTVV.

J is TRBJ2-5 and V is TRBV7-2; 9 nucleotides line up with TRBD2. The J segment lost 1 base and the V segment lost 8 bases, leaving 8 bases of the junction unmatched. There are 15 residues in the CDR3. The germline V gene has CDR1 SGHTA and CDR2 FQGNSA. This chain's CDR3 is CASALAGETQETQYF. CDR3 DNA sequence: TGTGCCAGCGCCTTAGCGGGAGAGACCCAAGAGACCCAGTACTTC.

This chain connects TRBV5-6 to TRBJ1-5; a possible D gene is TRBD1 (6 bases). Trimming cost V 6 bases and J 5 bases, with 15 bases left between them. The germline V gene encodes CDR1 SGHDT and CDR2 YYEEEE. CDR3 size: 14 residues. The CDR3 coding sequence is TGTGCCAGCACCGCGGCGGGGGCTTATCAGCCCCAGCATTTT. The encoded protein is CASTAAGAYQPQHF.

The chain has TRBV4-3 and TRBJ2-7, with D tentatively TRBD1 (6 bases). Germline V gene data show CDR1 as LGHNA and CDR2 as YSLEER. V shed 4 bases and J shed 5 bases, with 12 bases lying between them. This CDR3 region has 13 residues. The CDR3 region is CASSLMKGDEQYF. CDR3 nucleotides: TGCGCCAGCAGCCTTATGAAGGGGGACGAGCAGTACTTC.

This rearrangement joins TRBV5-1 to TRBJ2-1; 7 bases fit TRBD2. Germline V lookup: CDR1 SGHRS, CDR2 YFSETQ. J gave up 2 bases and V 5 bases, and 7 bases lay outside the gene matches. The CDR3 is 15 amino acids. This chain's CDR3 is CASSLAGPPYNEQFF. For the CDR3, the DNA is TGCGCCAGCAGTTTAGCGGGTCCCCCCTACAATGAGCAGTTCTTC.

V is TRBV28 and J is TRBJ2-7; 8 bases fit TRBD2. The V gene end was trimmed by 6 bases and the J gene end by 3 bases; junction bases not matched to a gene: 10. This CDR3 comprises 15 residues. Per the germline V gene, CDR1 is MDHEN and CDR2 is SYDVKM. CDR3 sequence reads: CASRDSGLGDYEQYF. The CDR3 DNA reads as TGTGCCAGCAGAGACTCGGGACTAGGAGACTACGAGCAGTACTTC.

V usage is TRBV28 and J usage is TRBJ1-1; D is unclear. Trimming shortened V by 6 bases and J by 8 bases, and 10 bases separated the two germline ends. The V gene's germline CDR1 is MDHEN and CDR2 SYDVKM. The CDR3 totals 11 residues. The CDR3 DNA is TGTGCCAGCAGAGGTAACATAGAAGCTTTCTTT. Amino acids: CASRGNIEAFF.

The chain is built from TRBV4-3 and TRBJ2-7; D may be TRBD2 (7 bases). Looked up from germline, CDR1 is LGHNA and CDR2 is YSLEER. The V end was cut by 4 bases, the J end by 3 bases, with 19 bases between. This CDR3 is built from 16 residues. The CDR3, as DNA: TGCGCCAGCAGCCGGGGAGTGGGGGGGGCCATCTACGAGCAGTACTTC. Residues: CASSRGVGGAIYEQYF.

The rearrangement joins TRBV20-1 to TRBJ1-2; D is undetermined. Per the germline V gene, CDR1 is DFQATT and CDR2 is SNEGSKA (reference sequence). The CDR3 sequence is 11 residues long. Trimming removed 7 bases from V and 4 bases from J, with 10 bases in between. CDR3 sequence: CSEMAAYGYTF. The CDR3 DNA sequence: TGCAGTGAGATGGCAGCCTATGGCTACACCTTC.

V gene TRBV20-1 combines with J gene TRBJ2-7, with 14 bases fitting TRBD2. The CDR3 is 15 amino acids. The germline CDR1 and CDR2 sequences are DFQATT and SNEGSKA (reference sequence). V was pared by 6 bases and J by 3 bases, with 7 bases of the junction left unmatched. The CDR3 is CSADDGLAGGYEQYF. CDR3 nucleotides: TGCAGTGCCGACGACGGACTAGCGGGAGGCTACGAGCAGTACTTC.

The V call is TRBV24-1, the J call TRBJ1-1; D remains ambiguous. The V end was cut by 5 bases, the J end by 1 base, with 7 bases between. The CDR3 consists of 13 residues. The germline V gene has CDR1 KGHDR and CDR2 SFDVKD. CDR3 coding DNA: TGTGCCACCAGTGGTAGCCCGAACACTGAAGCTTTCTTT. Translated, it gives CATSGSPNTEAFF.